This paragraph covers one T cell receptor (beta chain) sequence. As yet, its antigen is unknown. The sequenced template was cDNA made from the entire isolated RNA. Data came from immunoSEQ multiplex PCR; TCRdb stores just in-frame clones and leaves some out. The sample lists tens of thousands of clones; roughly two fifths were seen once. Every single donor gave one heparinised blood draw, and these averaged around 0.12 L. The CDR3 is 14 amino acids. Trimming cost V 1 base and J 2 bases, with 8 bases left between them. Germline assignment: CDR1 SGHAT and CDR2 FQNNGV. This specimen comes from a study of beta chain features in type 1 diabetes. At the level of the study: Some 110,000,000 sorted cells were examined across all samples.

Study-wide findings and caveats: Naive, central memory and regulatory TCRB repertoires appeared more similar among patients than healthy donors. People with Type 1 diabetes carried modestly yet significantly shorter TCRB CDR3s in all four CD4+ subsets.

The TCR originated in a man younger than 40 with type 1 diabetes. The V and J genes are TRBV11-2 and TRBJ2-5; no clear D. Sequences were obtained from Tregs from blood. As DNA, the CDR3 is TGTGCCAGCAGCTTAGCCCTGCTACAAGAGACCCAGTACTTC. Its protein is CASSLALLQETQYF.